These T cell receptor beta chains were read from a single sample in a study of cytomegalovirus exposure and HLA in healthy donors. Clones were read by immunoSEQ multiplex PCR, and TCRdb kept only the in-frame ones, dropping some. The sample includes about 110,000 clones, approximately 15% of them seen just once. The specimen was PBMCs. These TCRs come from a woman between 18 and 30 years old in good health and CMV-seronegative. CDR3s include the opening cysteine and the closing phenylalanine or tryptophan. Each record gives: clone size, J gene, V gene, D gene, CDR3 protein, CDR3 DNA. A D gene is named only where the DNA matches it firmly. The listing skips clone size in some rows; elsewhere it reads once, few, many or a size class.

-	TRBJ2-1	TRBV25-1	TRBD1	CASSLRGQGGNEQFF	TGTGCCAGCAGTTTAAGGGGGCAGGGTGGCAATGAGCAGTTCTTC
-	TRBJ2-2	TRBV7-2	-	CASSPRKGANTGELFF	TGTGCCAGCAGCCCCAGGAAAGGGGCGAACACCGGGGAGCTGTTTTTT
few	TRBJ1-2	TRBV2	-	CASHRTANYGYTF	TGTGCCAGCCATCGGACAGCTAACTATGGCTACACCTTC
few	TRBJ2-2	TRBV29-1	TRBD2	CSVQGGGGAVAGELFF	TGCAGCGTCCAAGGAGGCGGGGGGGCCGTCGCCGGGGAGCTGTTTTTT
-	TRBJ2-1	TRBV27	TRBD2	CASKVGSGRAYNEQFF	TGTGCCAGCAAGGTGGGTAGCGGGAGGGCCTACAATGAGCAGTTCTTC
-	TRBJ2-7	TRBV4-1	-	CASSQVSGLRHF	TGCGCCAGCAGCCAAGTGTCAGGTCTCCGACACTTC
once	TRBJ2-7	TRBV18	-	CASSRIVAGRTYEQYF	TGTGCCAGCTCCCGGATCGTCGCGGGAAGGACCTACGAGCAGTACTTC
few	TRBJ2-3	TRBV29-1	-	CSVEDYGGDTQYF	TGCAGCGTTGAAGACTATGGAGGAGATACGCAGTATTTT
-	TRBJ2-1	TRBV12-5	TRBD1	CASGLSGGEQFF	TGTGCTAGTGGTTTGTCAGGGGGTGAGCAGTTCTTC
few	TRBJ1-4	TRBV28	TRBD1	CASTVQGANEKLFF	TGTGCCAGCACCGTACAGGGGGCTAATGAAAAACTGTTTTTT
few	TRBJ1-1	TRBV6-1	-	CASSEGRGGAKNTEAFF	TGTGCCAGCAGTGAGGGGCGGGGCGGGGCGAAGAACACTGAAGCTTTCTTT
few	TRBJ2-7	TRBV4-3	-	CASSQDDRRVEQYF	TGCGCCAGCAGCCAAGATGACAGGCGAGTCGAGCAGTACTTC
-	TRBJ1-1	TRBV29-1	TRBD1	CSAETGVGTEAFF	TGCAGCGCCGAGACAGGGGTGGGCACTGAAGCTTTCTTT
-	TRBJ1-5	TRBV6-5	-	CASSITWAHNQPQHF	TGTGCCAGCAGCATCACATGGGCCCACAATCAGCCCCAGCATTTT
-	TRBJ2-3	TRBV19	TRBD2	CASSLSLAGLDTQYF	TGTGCCAGTAGTTTATCGCTAGCGGGGTTGGATACGCAGTATTTT
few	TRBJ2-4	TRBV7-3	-	CASSLTGAQAKNIQYF	TGTGCCAGCAGCTTAACGGGGGCTCAGGCCAAAAACATTCAGTACTTC
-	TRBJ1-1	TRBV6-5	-	CASSDTGLNTEAFF	TGTGCCAGCAGTGACACAGGACTAAACACTGAAGCTTTCTTT
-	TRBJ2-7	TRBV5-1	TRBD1	CASSLRPGGSSYEQYF	TGCGCCAGCAGCCTCCGGCCAGGGGGTAGCTCCTACGAGCAGTACTTC
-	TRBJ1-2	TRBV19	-	CASSPTGTSLYGYTF	TGTGCCAGTAGTCCGACCGGGACAAGTCTCTATGGCTACACCTTC
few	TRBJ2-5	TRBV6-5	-	CASSYSWSPPETQYF	TGTGCCAGCAGTTACTCTTGGAGCCCTCCCGAGACCCAGTACTTC
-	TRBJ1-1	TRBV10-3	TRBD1	CAIKPGQMNTEAFF	TGTGCCATCAAGCCGGGACAGATGAACACTGAAGCTTTCTTT